This entry concerns a single T cell receptor beta chain. Its antigen is still unknown. Its ends do not fully match the called genes, so a read error is possible. Germline V lookup: CDR1 SGDLS, CDR2 YYNGEE. This CDR3 spans 14 amino acids. This entry comes from a study of T cell responses to AZD1222 COVID-19 vaccine. Whole-study results and caveats: It was only a handful of AZD1222 recipients who were seropositive at baseline. Close to half of all spike-specific TCRs reportedly target regions of the variants that are unmutated. Among the donors, most were white British and more were female, and clonal diversity was possibly underestimated.

Data came from immunoSEQ multiplex PCR; TCRdb stores just in-frame clones and leaves some out. Here the sample spans 150,000 or so clones, 70% to 90% being singletons. This sequence was found in an adult who had recovered from COVID-19. Material: peripheral blood, obtained after recovery from COVID-19. The genes are TRBV9 and TRBJ2-5, with 7 bases fitting TRBD1. CDR3 region: CASSEQSGTDILNF. The DNA of the CDR3 is TGTGCCAGCAGTGAACAGTCGGGGACAGACATTTTGAACTTC.